This section outlines one TCR beta chain sequence together with its context. The authors extracted RNA and reverse transcribed it into cDNA as the sequencing template. Data came from immunoSEQ multiplex PCR; TCRdb stores just in-frame clones and leaves some out. The table has fewer than 100,000 clones, around two fifths seen once. The data derive from a study of CD8+ T cells in alopecia areata. Separation by sorting yielded CD4+ and CD8+ T cells from PBMCs. The CDR3 loop spans 17 amino acids. Germline loops: CDR1 SGHNT, CDR2 YENEEA. Deletions cut 1 base from V and 2 bases from J, with 18 bases between.

V and J are TRBV11-3 and TRBJ2-7, with a weak D call TRBD2 (6 bases). Material for sequencing was CD4+ T cells sorted from blood. This clonotype originated in a human donor with alopecia areata. The DNA for the CDR3 is TGTGCCAGCAGCTTAGGTCGGTGGGAGGACACAACCTACGAGCAGTACTTC. Translation gives CASSLGRWEDTTYEQYF.